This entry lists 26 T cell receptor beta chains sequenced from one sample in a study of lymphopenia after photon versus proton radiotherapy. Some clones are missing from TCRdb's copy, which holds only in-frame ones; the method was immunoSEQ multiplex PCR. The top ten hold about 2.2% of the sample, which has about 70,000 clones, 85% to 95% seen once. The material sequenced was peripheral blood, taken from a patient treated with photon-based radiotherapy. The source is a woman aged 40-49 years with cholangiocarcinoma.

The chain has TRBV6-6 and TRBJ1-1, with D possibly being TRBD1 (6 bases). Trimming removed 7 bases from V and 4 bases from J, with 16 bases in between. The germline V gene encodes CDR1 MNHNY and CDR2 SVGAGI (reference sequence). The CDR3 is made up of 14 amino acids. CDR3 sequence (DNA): TGTGCCAGCACCCTCTTGGGGGCAGGCACTGAAGCTTTCTTT. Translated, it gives CASTLLGAGTEAFF.

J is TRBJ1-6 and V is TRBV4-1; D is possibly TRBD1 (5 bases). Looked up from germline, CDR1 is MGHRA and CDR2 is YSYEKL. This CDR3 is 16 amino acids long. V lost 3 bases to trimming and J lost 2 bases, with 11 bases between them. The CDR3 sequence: CASSQGGAPYNSPLHF. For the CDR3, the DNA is TGCGCCAGCAGCCAGGGTGGGGCGCCCTATAATTCACCCCTCCACTTT.

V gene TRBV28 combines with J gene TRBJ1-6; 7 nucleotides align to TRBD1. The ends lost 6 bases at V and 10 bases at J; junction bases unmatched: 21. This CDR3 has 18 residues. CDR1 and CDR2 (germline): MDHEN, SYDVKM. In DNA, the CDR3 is TGTGCCAGCAGGAATCAGGGGGTTGGCGCGAGGGTTTGGTCACCCCTCCACTTT. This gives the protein CASRNQGVGARVWSPLHF.

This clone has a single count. This chain's CDR3 is CASSPGSGANTGELFF. The CDR3 coding sequence is TGCGCCAGCAGCCCCGGGTCAGGGGCGAACACCGGGGAGCTGTTTTTT. The V and J genes are TRBV5-1 and TRBJ2-2, with D possibly being TRBD1 (6 bases). The CDR3 is 16 amino acids. V gave up 4 bases and J gave up 0 bases, with 13 bases separating them. The germline V gene encodes CDR1 SGHRS and CDR2 YFSETQ.

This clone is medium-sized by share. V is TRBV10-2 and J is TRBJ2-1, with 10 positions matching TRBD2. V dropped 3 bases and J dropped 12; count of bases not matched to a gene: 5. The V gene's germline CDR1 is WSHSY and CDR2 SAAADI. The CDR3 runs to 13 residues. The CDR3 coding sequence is TGCGCCAGCAGTGACAGCGGGGGGGATTGGCAGTTCTTC. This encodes CASSDSGGDWQFF.

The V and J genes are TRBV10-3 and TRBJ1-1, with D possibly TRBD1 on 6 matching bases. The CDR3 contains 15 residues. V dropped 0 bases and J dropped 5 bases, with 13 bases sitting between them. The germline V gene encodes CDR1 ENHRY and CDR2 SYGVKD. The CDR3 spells CAISESEGRGTEAFF. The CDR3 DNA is TGTGCCATCAGTGAGTCAGAGGGCAGGGGAACTGAAGCTTTCTTT.

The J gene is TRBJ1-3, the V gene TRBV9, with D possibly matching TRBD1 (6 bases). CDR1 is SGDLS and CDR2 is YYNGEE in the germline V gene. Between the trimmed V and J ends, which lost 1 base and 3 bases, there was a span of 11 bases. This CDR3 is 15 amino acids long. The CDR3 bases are TGTGCCAGCAGCGTATATGGGGGCGGTGGAAACACCATATATTTT. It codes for CASSVYGGGGNTIYF.

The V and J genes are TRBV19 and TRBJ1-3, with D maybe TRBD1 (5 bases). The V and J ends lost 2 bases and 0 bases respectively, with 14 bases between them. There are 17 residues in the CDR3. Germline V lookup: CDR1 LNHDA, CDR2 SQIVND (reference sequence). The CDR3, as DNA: TGTGCCAGTAGTATACGACAGTTATGGAGCTCTGGAAACACCATATATTTT. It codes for CASSIRQLWSSGNTIYF.

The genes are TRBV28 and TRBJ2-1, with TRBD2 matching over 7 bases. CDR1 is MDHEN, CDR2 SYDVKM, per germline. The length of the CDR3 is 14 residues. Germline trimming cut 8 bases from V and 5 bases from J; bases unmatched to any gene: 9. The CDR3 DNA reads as TGTGCCAGCCGGATTAGCGGGCCGGACAATGAGCAGTTCTTC. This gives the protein CASRISGPDNEQFF.

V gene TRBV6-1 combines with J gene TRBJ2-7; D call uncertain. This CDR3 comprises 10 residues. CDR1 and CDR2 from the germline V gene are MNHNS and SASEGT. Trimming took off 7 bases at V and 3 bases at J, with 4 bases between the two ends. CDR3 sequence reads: CASNIYEQYF. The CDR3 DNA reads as TGTGCCAGCAACATCTACGAGCAGTACTTC.

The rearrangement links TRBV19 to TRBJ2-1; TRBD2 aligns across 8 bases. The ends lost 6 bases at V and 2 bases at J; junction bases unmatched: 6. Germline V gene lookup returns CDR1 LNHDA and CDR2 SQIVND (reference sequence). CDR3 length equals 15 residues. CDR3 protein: CASSLPGGPYNEQFF. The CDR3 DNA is TGTGCCAGTAGCCTCCCGGGGGGGCCCTACAATGAGCAGTTCTTC.

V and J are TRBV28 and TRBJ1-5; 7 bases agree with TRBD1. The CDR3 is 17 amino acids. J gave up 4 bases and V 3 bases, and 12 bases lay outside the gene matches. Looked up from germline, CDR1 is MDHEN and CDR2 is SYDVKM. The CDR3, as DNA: TGTGCCAGCAGTTTGGTGGACAGGTCCATGAGGAATCAGCCCCAGCATTTT. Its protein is CASSLVDRSMRNQPQHF.

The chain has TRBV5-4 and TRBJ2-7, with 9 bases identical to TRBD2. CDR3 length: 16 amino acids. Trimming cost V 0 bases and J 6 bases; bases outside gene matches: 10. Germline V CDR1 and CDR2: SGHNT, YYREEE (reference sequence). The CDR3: CASSLEASGIHSEQYF. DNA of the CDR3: TGTGCCAGCAGCTTGGAGGCTAGCGGGATCCATTCCGAGCAGTACTTC.

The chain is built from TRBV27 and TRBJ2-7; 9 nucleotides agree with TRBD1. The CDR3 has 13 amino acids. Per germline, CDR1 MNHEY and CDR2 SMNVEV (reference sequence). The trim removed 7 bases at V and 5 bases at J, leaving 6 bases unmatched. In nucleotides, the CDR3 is TGTGCCAGCATTCCGGGACAGGGCGACGAGCAGTACTTC. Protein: CASIPGQGDEQYF.

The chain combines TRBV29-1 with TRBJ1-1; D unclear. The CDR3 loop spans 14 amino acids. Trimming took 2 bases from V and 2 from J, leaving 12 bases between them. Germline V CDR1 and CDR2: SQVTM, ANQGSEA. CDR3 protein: CSVELGGANTEAFF. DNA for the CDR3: TGCAGCGTTGAATTGGGAGGCGCCAACACTGAAGCTTTCTTT.

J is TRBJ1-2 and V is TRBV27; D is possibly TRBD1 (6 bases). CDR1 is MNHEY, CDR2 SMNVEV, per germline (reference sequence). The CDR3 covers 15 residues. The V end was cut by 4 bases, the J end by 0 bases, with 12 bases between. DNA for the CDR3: TGTGCCAGCAGTTCCGAAGGGGGGCCTAACTATGGCTACACCTTC. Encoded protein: CASSSEGGPNYGYTF.

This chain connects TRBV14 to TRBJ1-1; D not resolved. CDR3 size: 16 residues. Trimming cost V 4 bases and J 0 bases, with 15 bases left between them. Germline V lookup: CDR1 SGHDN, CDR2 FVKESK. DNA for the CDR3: TGTGCCAGCAGCCCCAGGACGGTGCGCATGAACACTGAAGCTTTCTTT. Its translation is CASSPRTVRMNTEAFF.

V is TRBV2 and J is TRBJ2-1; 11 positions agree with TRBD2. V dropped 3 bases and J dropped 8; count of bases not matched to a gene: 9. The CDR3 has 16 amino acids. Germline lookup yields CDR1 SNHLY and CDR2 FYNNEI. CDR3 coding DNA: TGTGCCAGCAGTGATGGTAGCGGGGGGGCCGGAGATGAGCAGTTCTTC. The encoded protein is CASSDGSGGAGDEQFF. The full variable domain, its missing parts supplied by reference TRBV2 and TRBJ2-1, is EPEVTQTPSHQVTQMGQEVILRCVPISNHLYFYWYRQILGQKVEFLVSFYNNEISEKSEIFDDQFSVERPDGSNFTLKIRSTKLEDSAMYFCASSDGSGGAGDEQFFGPGTRLTVL.

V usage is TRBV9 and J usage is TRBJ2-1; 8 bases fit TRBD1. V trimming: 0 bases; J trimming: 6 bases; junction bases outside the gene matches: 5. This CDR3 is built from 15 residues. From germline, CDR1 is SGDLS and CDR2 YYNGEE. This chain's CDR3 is CASSVDLDRANEQFF. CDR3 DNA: TGTGCCAGCAGCGTAGATCTGGACAGGGCCAATGAGCAGTTCTTC.

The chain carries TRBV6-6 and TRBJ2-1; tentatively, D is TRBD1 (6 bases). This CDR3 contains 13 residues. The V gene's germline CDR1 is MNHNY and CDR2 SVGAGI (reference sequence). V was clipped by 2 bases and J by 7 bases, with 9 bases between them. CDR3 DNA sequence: TGTGCCAGCAGTTACGCCACAGGGAATGAGCAGTTCTTC. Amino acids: CASSYATGNEQFF.

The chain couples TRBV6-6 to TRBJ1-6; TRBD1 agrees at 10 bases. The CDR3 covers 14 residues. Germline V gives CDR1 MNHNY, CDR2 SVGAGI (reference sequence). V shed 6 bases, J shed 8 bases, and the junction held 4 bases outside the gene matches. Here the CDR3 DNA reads TGTGCCAGCAGCCGGACAGGGGGTGATTCACCCCTCCACTTT. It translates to CASSRTGGDSPLHF.

The CDR3 region is CASSSGQVNQPQHF. The CDR3 coding sequence is TGTGCCAGCAGTTCGGGACAGGTTAATCAGCCCCAGCATTTT. The chain couples TRBV27 to TRBJ1-5; 8 nucleotides match TRBD1. The CDR3 loop spans 14 amino acids. In germline, CDR1 is MNHEY, CDR2 SMNVEV (reference sequence). J gave up 4 bases and V 4 bases, and 3 bases lay outside the gene matches.

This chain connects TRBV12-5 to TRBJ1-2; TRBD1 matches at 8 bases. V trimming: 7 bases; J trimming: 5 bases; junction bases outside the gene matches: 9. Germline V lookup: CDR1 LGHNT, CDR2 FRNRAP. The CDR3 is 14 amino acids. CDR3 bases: TGTGCTAGTGAAGGCCCAGGGGGCGATTATGGCTACACCTTC. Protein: CASEGPGGDYGYTF.

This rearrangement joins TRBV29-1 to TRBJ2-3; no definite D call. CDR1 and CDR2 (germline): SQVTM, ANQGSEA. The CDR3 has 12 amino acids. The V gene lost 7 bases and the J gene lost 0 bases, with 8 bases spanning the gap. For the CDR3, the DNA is TGCAGCGGTCGTTCTAGCACAGATACGCAGTATTTT. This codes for CSGRSSTDTQYF.

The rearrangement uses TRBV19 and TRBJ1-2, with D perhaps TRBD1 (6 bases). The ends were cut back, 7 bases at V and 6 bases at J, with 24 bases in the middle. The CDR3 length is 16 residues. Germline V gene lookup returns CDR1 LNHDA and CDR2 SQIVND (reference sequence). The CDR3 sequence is CASTLPGTRQGNGYTF. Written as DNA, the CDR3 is TGTGCCAGTACCTTACCCGGGACACGGCAAGGAAATGGCTACACCTTC.

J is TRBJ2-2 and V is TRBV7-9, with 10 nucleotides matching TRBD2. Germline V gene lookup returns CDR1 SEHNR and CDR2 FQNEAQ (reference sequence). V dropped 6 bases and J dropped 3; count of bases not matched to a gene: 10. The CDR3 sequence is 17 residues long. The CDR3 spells CASSSTSGASHTGELFF. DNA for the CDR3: TGTGCCAGCAGTTCTACTAGCGGGGCAAGTCACACCGGGGAGCTGTTTTTT.